The rows below give T cell receptor beta chains drawn from one sample of a study of molecular identifiers for immune sequencing clone quantification. TCRdb recomputed calls from the PCR reads with MiXCR, one row per CDR3 protein. The sample holds around 470,000 distinct CDR3 sequences, around 25% seen once. The sample was naive CD8+ T cells from blood, with Jurkat cell RNA spiked in. The receptors were sampled from a human donor in good health. Some libraries in this study had Jurkat cell RNA spiked in. The CDR3 runs from the conserved cysteine through the conserved F or W. A D gene is named only where the DNA matches it firmly. Part of the rows lack a size; the others show once, few, many or a class for expanded clones.

V	J	D	size	CDR3	DNA
TRBV19	TRBJ1-5	.	.	CASRWAGGSSNQPQHF	TGTGCCAGTAGATGGGCTGGGGGGAGTAGCAATCAGCCCCAGCATTTT
TRBV3-1	TRBJ2-5	.	few	CASSQEGTLETQYF	TGTGCCAGCAGCCAAGAAGGCACGCTAGAGACCCAGTACTTC
TRBV25-1	TRBJ2-1	.	few	CASSEYRVDEQFF	TGTGCCAGCAGTGAGTACAGGGTCGATGAGCAGTTCTTC
TRBV25-1	TRBJ2-3	.	.	CASSRGIADTQYF	TGTGCCAGCAGTCGGGGGATCGCAGATACGCAGTATTTT
TRBV27	TRBJ2-7	.	once	CASSLTVKYEQYF	TGTGCCAGCAGTCTGACAGTGAAGTACGAGCAGTACTTC
TRBV6-5	TRBJ2-3	TRBD1	many	CASSVPGQGVVTDTQYF	TGTGCCAGCAGTGTACCGGGACAGGGGGTTGTCACAGATACGCAGTATTTT
TRBV27	TRBJ2-1	TRBD2	.	CASSLGASGGSEQFF	TGTGCCAGCAGTTTAGGGGCTAGCGGGGGGAGTGAGCAGTTCTTC
TRBV5-5	TRBJ2-7	TRBD1	.	CASSWGDRGVYEQYF	TGTGCCAGCAGCTGGGGGGACAGGGGAGTTTACGAGCAGTACTTC
TRBV7-2	TRBJ1-5	.	.	CASSSYNYQPQHF	TGTGCCAGCAGCTCATACAACTATCAGCCCCAGCATTTT
TRBV29-1	TRBJ2-3	.	many	CSVEDPRGTDTQYF	TGCAGCGTTGAAGATCCCCGGGGAACAGATACGCAGTATTTT
TRBV28	TRBJ2-7	TRBD1	few	CASTMTGGAYEQYF	TGTGCCAGCACCATGACAGGGGGGGCCTACGAGCAGTACTTC
TRBV13	TRBJ2-5	.	few	CASSSHLDRQETQYF	TGTGCCAGCAGCTCCCACTTGGACCGGCAAGAGACCCAGTACTTC
TRBV29-1	TRBJ2-7	.	few	CSARVGAGGNEQYF	TGCAGCGCCCGGGTCGGGGCCGGGGGTAACGAGCAGTACTTC
TRBV12-5	TRBJ2-7	.	few	CASGLGASEQYF	TGTGCTAGTGGTTTGGGGGCCTCCGAGCAGTACTTC
TRBV4-3	TRBJ2-1	.	few	CASSQEPGLSSYNEQFF	TGCGCCAGCAGCCAAGAACCCGGGCTCAGCTCCTACAATGAGCAGTTCTTC
TRBV4-1	TRBJ1-4	TRBD1	few	CASSQDGGTDNEKLFF	TGCGCCAGCAGCCAAGATGGGGGGACAGATAATGAAAAACTGTTTTTT
TRBV29-1	TRBJ2-1	TRBD2	many	CSVEVGRGYQFF	TGCAGCGTTGAGGTTGGGAGGGGTTATCAGTTCTTC
TRBV7-9	TRBJ1-1	.	few	CASSSSKNEAFF	TGTGCCAGCAGCTCCTCAAAGAATGAAGCTTTCTTT
TRBV4-1	TRBJ2-3	TRBD1	.	CASSQVEGAKDTQYF	TGCGCCAGCAGCCAAGTAGAGGGGGCGAAGGATACGCAGTATTTT
TRBV4-1	TRBJ2-7	TRBD2	.	CASSQRDGASGRYEQYF	TGCGCCAGCAGCCAAAGAGACGGCGCTAGCGGGAGGTACGAGCAGTACTTC
TRBV27	TRBJ2-1	TRBD2	.	CASSFIGGARNEQFF	TGTGCCAGCAGTTTTATCGGGGGGGCGCGGAATGAGCAGTTCTTC
TRBV2	TRBJ2-3	.	few	CASSEKSTGTKRDTQYF	TGTGCCAGCAGTGAAAAGTCAACCGGGACCAAAAGAGATACGCAGTATTTT
TRBV6-2/TRBV6-3	TRBJ2-3	.	.	CASSLLGNRGGTDTQYF	TGTGCCAGCAGCCTATTGGGCAACCGGGGAGGCACAGATACGCAGTATTTT
TRBV2	TRBJ2-7	.	few	CASSDGTNYYEQYF	TGTGCCAGCAGTGATGGGACAAACTACTACGAGCAGTACTTC
TRBV7-2	TRBJ2-1	TRBD2	few	CASSPIIKTSGGLNEQFF	TGTGCCAGCAGCCCAATAATAAAGACTAGCGGGGGGTTAAATGAGCAGTTCTTC
TRBV6-2/TRBV6-3	TRBJ2-3	TRBD2	few	CASSPPGEGFVGTDTQYF	TGTGCCAGCAGTCCCCCTGGGGAGGGCTTCGTTGGCACAGATACGCAGTATTTT
TRBV6-5	TRBJ2-3	.	many	CASSYSMVGPQYF	TGTGCCAGCAGTTACTCAATGGTAGGGCCGCAGTATTTT
TRBV13	TRBJ2-3	.	once	CASSPTRTSTDTQYF	TGTGCCAGCAGTCCCACCAGGACTAGCACAGATACGCAGTATTTT
TRBV29-1	TRBJ2-3	.	many	CSVTASGENTQYF	TGCAGCGTCACTGCCTCAGGGGAAAATACGCAGTATTTT
TRBV19	TRBJ2-3	.	few	CASSISLPGDTQYF	TGTGCCAGTAGTATTAGTCTCCCTGGGGATACGCAGTATTTT
TRBV29-1	TRBJ2-7	TRBD1	.	CSVRDRTTYEHYF	TGCAGCGTGAGGGACAGGACAACCTACGAGCACTACTTC
TRBV7-6	TRBJ1-4	.	.	CASSYGRGGEKLFF	TGTGCCAGCAGCTACGGAAGGGGAGGTGAAAAACTGTTTTTT
TRBV30	TRBJ1-1	.	few	CAWTAGTYTEAFF	TGTGCCTGGACCGCAGGGACGTACACTGAAGCTTTCTTT
TRBV6-5	TRBJ1-5	TRBD1	.	CASSYRARGDQPQHF	TGTGCCAGCAGTTACCGGGCCAGGGGGGATCAGCCCCAGCATTTT
TRBV7-8	TRBJ2-1	.	.	CAGSSLQGSPYNEQFF	TGTGCCGGCAGCTCACTACAGGGTAGCCCCTACAATGAGCAGTTCTTC
TRBV6-2/TRBV6-3	TRBJ1-1	TRBD1	few	CASRKGTGVTTFF	TGTGCCAGCAGAAAAGGGACAGGGGTGACGACTTTCTTT
TRBV6-5	TRBJ2-1	.	.	CASSYPGAPGDEQIF	TGTGCCAGCAGTTACCCCGGGGCCCCCGGCGATGAGCAGATCTTC
TRBV4-2	TRBJ2-7	TRBD2	few	CASSQITGTSGRDEQYF	TGTGCCAGCAGCCAAATCACCGGGACTAGCGGGAGGGACGAGCAGTACTTC
TRBV28	TRBJ2-7	.	few	CASSSSDRTSEQYF	TGTGCCAGCAGTTCCTCAGACCGGACTTCCGAGCAGTACTTC
TRBV9	TRBJ1-1	.	few	CASSVDGVNTEAFF	TGTGCCAGCAGCGTAGATGGGGTGAACACTGAAGCTTTCTTT
TRBV7-8	TRBJ2-2	TRBD2	.	CASSLEASGTNTGELFF	TGTGCCAGCAGCTTAGAAGCTAGCGGAACGAACACCGGGGAGCTGTTTTTT
TRBV6-2/TRBV6-3	TRBJ2-1	TRBD2	.	CASSYSGAGGLNEQFF	TGTGCCAGCAGTTACTCCGGAGCGGGGGGCCTGAATGAGCAGTTCTTC
TRBV7-9	TRBJ1-1	.	.	CAGSSGTAVNTEAFF	TGTGCCGGCAGCTCGGGGACGGCGGTGAACACTGAAGCTTTCTTT
TRBV29-1	TRBJ2-7	TRBD2	.	CSVGEEVAGGLYEQYF	TGCAGCGTGGGGGAGGAGGTAGCGGGAGGTTTATACGAGCAGTACTTC
TRBV4-3	TRBJ2-7	.	many	CASSEGVRRSYEQYF	TGCGCCAGCAGCGAAGGTGTCAGGCGCTCCTACGAGCAGTACTTC
TRBV2	TRBJ2-3	.	.	CASSEYVRETTDTQYF	TGTGCCAGCAGTGAGTACGTTAGGGAAACCACAGATACGCAGTATTTT